This TCR beta chain was documented in a study of blood T cell repertoires in COVID-19. Whole-study context: Acute and convalescent COVID-19 samples came from the United States, Italy and Spain. Sample material is recorded as cDNA or gDNA derived from T cells, B-cell-depleted T cells, or PBMCs.

The ends lost 7 bases at V and 5 bases at J; junction bases unmatched: 6. The CDR3 covers 14 residues. CDR1 and CDR2 from the germline V gene are ENHRY and SYGVKD. In the authors' workflow: Estimation of nucleated cell counts relied on the amplification of reference gene primers. Clones were read by immunoSEQ multiplex PCR, and TCRdb kept only the in-frame ones, dropping some. That table supplies the V and J calls and clone size; D and trimming were determined from the DNA. The data show 95,000 to 100,000 clones, with roughly 89% seen just once and 4.2% held by the top ten. Seattle enrolled patients during active infection and tracked them longitudinally.

The sequenced sample was peripheral blood. The sequence came from a human donor with COVID-19, enrolled during active disease. The donor label of this sample is uncertain. V and J are TRBV10-3 and TRBJ1-4; 8 bases are a match to TRBD1. The chain's CDR3 is CAIKGTGGNEKLFF. CDR3 nucleotides: TGTGCCATCAAAGGAACAGGGGGAAATGAAAAACTGTTTTTT.